Each of the 25 T cell receptor beta chains below was sequenced from the same sample in a study of cytomegalovirus exposure and HLA in healthy donors. The study ran its PCR with 60 Vbeta and 13 Jbeta primers. The data were produced by immunoSEQ multiplex PCR, yet TCRdb's version contains in-frame clones alone and is incomplete. The sample records under 200,000 clones, approximately 77% being singletons. The sample comprised PBMCs. The source of these receptors is a male donor in good health and CMV-seropositive.

V and J are TRBV27 and TRBJ2-3, with D possibly matching TRBD1 (5 bases). Trimming shortened V by 3 bases and J by 0 bases, and 13 bases separated the two germline ends. Looked up from germline, CDR1 is MNHEY and CDR2 is SMNVEV (reference sequence). This CDR3 is 16 amino acids long. The DNA for the CDR3 is TGTGCCAGCAGTTTTCTGGGGCTACCTAGCACAGATACGCAGTATTTT. This encodes CASSFLGLPSTDTQYF.

The genes are TRBV10-1 and TRBJ2-7, with D maybe TRBD2 (6 bases). Trimming took 3 bases from V and 12 from J, leaving 18 bases between them. Germline CDR1 is WNHNN and CDR2 is SYGVQD (reference sequence). CDR3 length: 13 amino acids. The CDR3 DNA follows: TGCGCCAGCAGTGAACAGCGAGGGAGGCTACCGTACTTC. As protein: CASSEQRGRLPYF.

The rearrangement uses TRBV9 and TRBJ2-3, with 8 bases aligning to TRBD2. V was clipped by 1 base and J by 2 bases; unmatched bases: 6. This CDR3 is 16 amino acids long. CDR1 is SGDLS and CDR2 is YYNGEE in the germline V gene. The CDR3 coding sequence is TGTGCCAGCAGCGTAAGGCGGGGGGACGCCACAGATACGCAGTATTTT. Its translation is CASSVRRGDATDTQYF.

The V gene is TRBV7-3, the J gene TRBJ2-1, with 11 positions matching TRBD2. V shed 4 bases, J shed 4 bases, and the junction held 3 bases outside the gene matches. Germline CDR1 is SGHTA and CDR2 is FQGTGA. The CDR3 spans 15 residues. The chain's CDR3 is CASSSSGGRYNEQFF. The CDR3 nucleotides are TGTGCCAGCAGCTCTAGCGGGGGGAGGTACAATGAGCAGTTCTTC. Together with reference TRBV7-3 and TRBJ2-1, the CDR3 gives the full variable domain: GAGVSQTPSNKVTEKGKYVELRCDPISGHTALYWYRQSLGQGPEFLIYFQGTGAADDSGLPNDRFFAVRPEGSVSTLKIQRTERGDSAVYLCASSSSGGRYNEQFFGPGTRLTVL.

The chain links TRBV7-8 to TRBJ2-5; 9 nucleotides match TRBD2. The better agreement between TRBJ2-7 and the DNA end casts doubt on the J call. The CDR3 covers 16 residues. Germline V gene data show CDR1 as SGHVS and CDR2 as FQNEAQ. CDR3 in amino acids: CASSWPPSGASYEQYF. CDR3 sequence (DNA): TGTGCCAGCAGCTGGCCCCCTAGCGGGGCCTCCTACGAGCAGTACTTC.

This rearrangement joins TRBV5-8 to TRBJ1-5; 7 bases match TRBD1. V shed 5 bases and J 3 bases; nucleotides not matched to a gene: 8. Germline lookup yields CDR1 SGHTS and CDR2 YDEGEE. There are 15 residues in the CDR3. The CDR3 is CASRRWDSINQPQHF. In DNA, the CDR3 is TGTGCCAGCAGACGGTGGGACAGTATCAATCAGCCCCAGCATTTT.

This clone was observed a handful of times. The chain couples TRBV29-1 to TRBJ1-2; perhaps TRBD1 as D (5 bases). Germline CDR1 is SQVTM and CDR2 is ANQGSEA. The CDR3 length is 12 residues. V was cut by 5 bases and J by 5 bases, with 12 bases left in between. CDR3 sequence: CSVRTGTYGYTF. CDR3 coding DNA: TGCAGCGTTCGGACGGGGACTTATGGCTACACCTTC.

The V gene is TRBV5-1, the J gene TRBJ2-1, with a possible D match to TRBD1 (6 bases). Germline CDR1 and CDR2: SGHRS and YFSETQ. The CDR3 spans 14 residues. V lost 7 bases, J lost 0 bases, and 11 bases lay in between. The CDR3 bases are TGCGCCAGCGGTAGGGGGAACTCCTACAATGAGCAGTTCTTC. This sequence encodes CASGRGNSYNEQFF.

V usage is TRBV7-2 and J usage is TRBJ2-5; D gene unclear. V shed 1 base and J shed 4 bases, with 4 bases lying between them. The CDR3 runs 12 residues. Per germline, CDR1 SGHTA and CDR2 FQGNSA. The CDR3 loop is CASSLDGETQYF. The CDR3, as DNA: TGTGCCAGCAGCTTAGACGGAGAGACCCAGTACTTC. The complete variable domain, with remaining parts taken from reference TRBV7-2 and TRBJ2-5, reads GAGVSQSPSNKVTEKGKDVELRCDPISGHTALYWYRQSLGQGLEFLIYFQGNSAPDKSGLPSDRFSAERTGGSVSTLTIQRTQQEDSAVYLCASSLDGETQYFGPGTRLLVL.

V usage is TRBV7-6 and J usage is TRBJ2-3; D might be TRBD1 (5 bases). The V gene's germline CDR1 is SGHVS and CDR2 FNYEAQ. The CDR3 is made up of 13 amino acids. V was shortened by 7 bases and J by 5 bases, with 13 bases between the two germline ends. The CDR3 nucleotides are TGTGCCAGCACCCTGGTAGGGGAAGATACGCAGTATTTT. As protein: CASTLVGEDTQYF.

The genes are TRBV5-1 and TRBJ2-7; 9 bases are a match to TRBD2. Germline CDR1 and CDR2: SGHRS and YFSETQ. This CDR3 spans 16 amino acids. J was trimmed by 0 bases and V by 4 bases; bases with no gene match: 8. CDR3 in amino acids: CASSPFAGGSSYEQYF. As DNA, the CDR3 is TGCGCCAGCAGCCCCTTTGCGGGGGGGAGCTCCTACGAGCAGTACTTC.

This clone showed up just once. This chain connects TRBV5-5 to TRBJ2-5, with TRBD2 identical over 9 bases. V lost 5 bases and J lost 0; bases outside the gene matches: 8. This CDR3 has 16 amino acids. The V gene's germline CDR1 is SGHKS and CDR2 YYEKEE (reference sequence). The CDR3: CASRGGLAGYQETQYF. The CDR3 DNA reads as TGTGCCAGCAGGGGAGGGCTAGCGGGGTACCAAGAGACCCAGTACTTC.

The chain carries TRBV9 and TRBJ2-1; 7 bases align to TRBD2. CDR3 length: 15 residues. Germline CDR1 and CDR2: SGDLS and YYNGEE. V trimming: 4 bases; J trimming: 3 bases; junction bases outside the gene matches: 7. CDR3 DNA sequence: TGTGCCAGCAGCCTGCGGGGGACGAGCTACAATGAGCAGTTCTTC. It is translated as CASSLRGTSYNEQFF. Supplemented by reference TRBV9 and TRBJ2-1, the full variable domain reads DSGVTQTPKHLITATGQRVTLRCSPRSGDLSVYWYQQSLDQGLQFLIQYYNGEERAKGNILERFSAQQFPDLHSELNLSSLELGDSALYFCASSLRGTSYNEQFFGPGTRLTVL.

The table lists this clone with a few counts. The rearrangement links TRBV4-2 to TRBJ2-2, with 7 bases fitting TRBD1. The CDR3 consists of 15 residues. J lost 6 bases, V lost 0 bases, and 4 bases had no gene match. Germline V gives CDR1 LGHNA, CDR2 YNFKEQ. The CDR3 spells CASSQEEGASGELFF. CDR3 coding DNA: TGTGCCAGCAGCCAAGAAGAGGGGGCGTCCGGGGAGCTGTTTTTT.

This clone was counted once. V is TRBV18 and J is TRBJ1-4, with D unresolved. V was clipped by 4 bases and J by 16 bases, with 13 bases between them. The germline CDR1 and CDR2 sequences are KGHSH and LQKENI. This CDR3 comprises 11 residues. CDR3 DNA sequence: TGTGCCAGCTCACTAGACTCCAACACGTTTTTT. The encoded protein is CASSLDSNTFF.

This clone was observed a handful of times. One junction end disagrees with the germline gene, perhaps due to a read error. This rearrangement joins TRBV6-6 to TRBJ1-1; weak D call: TRBD1 (5 bases). Germline-derived CDR1 and CDR2 are MNHNY and SVGAGI (reference sequence). The CDR3 has 16 amino acids. The CDR3 protein is CASSNSGHLWGGEAFF. CDR3 bases: TGTGCCAGCAGTAACTCAGGACACCTTTGGGGGGGTGAAGCTTTCTTT.

V and J are TRBV2 and TRBJ2-1; 9 nucleotides align to TRBD1. After removal of 1 base from V and 6 bases from J, the junction contained 4 bases not matched to a gene. Germline CDR1 and CDR2: SNHLY and FYNNEI. The length of the CDR3 is 15 residues. CDR3 DNA: TGTGCCAGCAGTGAAGGGACAGGGGTAGGCAATGAGCAGTTCTTC. This gives the protein CASSEGTGVGNEQFF.

About this clone: The same CDR3 arises from other DNA sequences in this sample as well. The chain joins TRBV6-5 to TRBJ1-2, with a tentative D call TRBD1 (5 bases). V gave up 4 bases and J gave up 4 bases, with 13 bases separating them. CDR1 MNHEY and CDR2 SVGAGI come from the germline V gene. This CDR3 region has 14 residues. The CDR3 DNA sequence: TGTGCCAGCAGTTCTTCCGGGGGTGTCTATGGCTACACCTTC. Protein sequence: CASSSSGGVYGYTF.

This rearrangement joins TRBV19 to TRBJ1-2; no reliable D call. CDR1 is LNHDA and CDR2 is SQIVND in the germline V gene (reference sequence). V shed 6 bases and J shed 4 bases, with 15 bases lying between them. The length of the CDR3 is 14 residues. The CDR3 DNA is TGTGCCAGTAGACCGTACAGAGATGTCTATGGCTACACCTTC. It is translated as CASRPYRDVYGYTF.

The chain links TRBV5-5 to TRBJ2-5, with 8 bases lining up with TRBD2. V shed 5 bases and J 1 base; nucleotides not matched to a gene: 7. The germline V gene encodes CDR1 SGHKS and CDR2 YYEKEE (reference sequence). The CDR3 sequence is 15 residues long. In DNA, the CDR3 is TGTGCCAGCAGTACCCGACTAGCGAGCCAAGAGACCCAGTACTTC. Translated: CASSTRLASQETQYF.

CDR3 in DNA: TGTGCCAGCAGCTTAGATCGGAGACAGGGTACAACTGGGGCCAACGTCCTGACTTTC. This codes for CASSLDRRQGTTGANVLTF. The chain employs TRBV11-2 and TRBJ2-6; TRBD1 aligns across 7 bases. V lost 0 bases and J lost 2; bases outside the gene matches: 10. The CDR3 totals 19 residues. Germline loops: CDR1 SGHAT, CDR2 FQNNGV.

V gene TRBV11-2 combines with J gene TRBJ2-7, with D tentatively TRBD1 (6 bases). V lost 4 bases and J 7 bases, leaving 20 bases between the germline ends. The CDR3 totals 15 residues. Germline-derived CDR1 and CDR2 are SGHAT and FQNNGV. CDR3 amino acids: CASSSPARGIWEQYF. The CDR3 bases are TGTGCCAGCAGCTCCCCGGCCAGGGGAATCTGGGAGCAGTACTTC.

CDR3 sequence: CAWTYGSNGGNTIYF. CDR3 bases: TGTGCCTGGACGTACGGGAGCAATGGAGGAAACACCATATATTTT. The rearrangement uses TRBV30 and TRBJ1-3; D unresolved. The CDR3 has 15 amino acids. Trimming left V 4 bases short and J 4 bases short, with 17 bases between. Looked up from germline, CDR1 is GTSNPN and CDR2 is SVGIG (reference sequence).

The V and J genes are TRBV9 and TRBJ1-4; no clear D gene. Germline V gives CDR1 SGDLS, CDR2 YYNGEE. The V end lost 0 bases, the J end lost 3 bases, and 12 bases lay between the germline ends. This CDR3 region has 16 residues. The CDR3 sequence: CASSVGSNRPNEKLFF. Written as DNA, the CDR3 is TGTGCCAGCAGCGTAGGGTCTAACAGACCTAATGAAAAACTGTTTTTT.

The chain is built from TRBV6-1 and TRBJ1-6, with D perhaps TRBD1 (6 bases). Trimming took off 8 bases at V and 10 bases at J, with 18 bases between the two ends. CDR3 length equals 14 residues. Looked up from germline, CDR1 is MNHNS and CDR2 is SASEGT. As DNA, the CDR3 is TGTGCCAGCCACCCGGGGGGGCGAAACTCACCCCTCCACTTT. Translating it yields CASHPGGRNSPLHF.